These 11 T cell receptor beta chains originate from one sample sequenced in a study of early T cells in non-severe SARS-CoV-2 infection. TCRdb passed the 5' RACE reads through MiXCR, listing each CDR3 protein once. The table records roughly 56,000 distinct CDR3 sequences, more than 13% of them present only once. The sequenced sample was whole blood, obtained at baseline. These receptors all come from an adult who was a healthcare worker with PCR-confirmed SARS-CoV-2 infection or an uninfected control (not recorded which).

CDR3 sequence reads: CASSVPGPQGTEAFF. CDR3 bases: TGCGCCAGCAGTGTTCCAGGACCTCAAGGCACTGAAGCTTTCTTT. The V gene is TRBV10-2, the J gene TRBJ1-1; D gene unclear. The CDR3 runs 15 residues. Looked up from germline, CDR1 is WSHSY and CDR2 is SAAADI. The V gene lost 4 bases and the J gene lost 4 bases, with 16 bases spanning the gap.

The V and J genes are TRBV18 and TRBJ2-7; no reliable D call. The CDR3 spans 15 residues. Per the germline V gene, CDR1 is KGHSH and CDR2 is LQKENI. Trimming left V 4 bases short and J 0 bases short, with 13 bases between. This CDR3 reads CASSLGPGSSYEQYF. CDR3 bases: TGTGCCAGCTCACTCGGCCCGGGTAGCTCCTACGAGCAGTACTTC.

In regard to this clonotype: The junction and the germline gene differ at one end; a read error may be behind it. This chain links TRBV20-1 with TRBJ1-1; D is possibly TRBD1 (5 bases). This CDR3 is 13 amino acids long. The V gene's germline CDR1 is DFQATT and CDR2 SNEGSKA (reference sequence). The CDR3 loop reads CRAWGLTNTEAFF. For the CDR3, the DNA is TGCCGTGCCTGGGGACTAACAAACACTGAAGCTTTCTTT.

This clonotype was seen repeatedly, ten times or more. The rearrangement joins TRBV20-1 to TRBJ2-1; TRBD2 agrees at 9 bases. CDR1 is DFQATT, CDR2 SNEGSKA, per germline (reference sequence). This CDR3 comprises 21 residues. The V gene end was trimmed by 0 bases and the J gene end by 0 bases; junction bases not matched to a gene: 18. The DNA of the CDR3 is TGCAGTGCTAGAGATTTCAAGAAGCGGGGGGACCCCCGAGACTCCTACAATGAGCAGTTCTTC. Translating it yields CSARDFKKRGDPRDSYNEQFF.

The sample holds a few counts of this clonotype. V and J are TRBV7-2 and TRBJ2-7; weak D call: TRBD1 (6 bases). CDR1 SGHTA and CDR2 FQGNSA come from the germline V gene. This CDR3 is 15 amino acids long. Trimming left V 4 bases short and J 0 bases short, with 13 bases between. The CDR3 reads CASSSGNRDSYEQYF. The DNA for the CDR3 is TGTGCCAGCAGCTCCGGGAACAGGGACTCCTACGAGCAGTACTTC.

This clonotype occurred a few times. The chain joins TRBV18 to TRBJ2-7; D remains unclear. The CDR3 is 11 residues long. The germline gives CDR1 KGHSH, CDR2 LQKENI. The V gene lost 1 base and the J gene lost 5 bases, with 3 bases spanning the gap. The CDR3 DNA reads TGTGCCAGCTCACCACACGACGAGCAGTACTTC. As protein: CASSPHDEQYF.

This clonotype was found many times. The gene calls are TRBV20-1 and TRBJ2-1; the match to TRBD1 covers 8 bases. This CDR3 is 15 amino acids long. The junction had 11 bases not matched to a gene; V was cut back by 0 bases and J by 10 bases. The germline V gene encodes CDR1 DFQATT and CDR2 SNEGSKA (reference sequence). CDR3 sequence (DNA): TGCAGTGCTAGAGAAACCCGGACAGGGAGTTTGGAGCAGTTCTTC. Its protein is CSARETRTGSLEQFF.

This clonotype was detected a few times. J is TRBJ2-3 and V is TRBV27; 11 nucleotides align to TRBD2. The CDR3 is 18 amino acids. Germline CDR1 and CDR2: MNHEY and SMNVEV (reference sequence). V shed 4 bases and J 0 bases; nucleotides not matched to a gene: 9. CDR3 DNA sequence: TGTGCCAGCAGTTCGTGGACTAGCGGGCCAACTAGCACAGATACGCAGTATTTT. Its translation: CASSSWTSGPTSTDTQYF.

This clonotype was found a few times. This sequence joins TRBV10-3 and TRBJ1-6, with D possibly matching TRBD1 (5 bases). The CDR3 runs to 14 residues. With 2 bases removed from V and 6 bases from J, the gap between germline ends came to 8 bases. Germline V gives CDR1 ENHRY, CDR2 SYGVKD. DNA for the CDR3: TGTGCCATCAGTGAGGGGGGAACTAATTCACCCCTCCACTTT. This encodes CAISEGGTNSPLHF.

The V gene is TRBV6-5, the J gene TRBJ1-4; D unclear. The CDR3 contains 14 residues. V lost 6 bases and J lost 7, with 15 bases in between. Per germline, CDR1 MNHEY and CDR2 SVGAGI. CDR3 amino acids: CASRQEAGLEKLFF. CDR3 coding DNA: TGTGCCAGCAGGCAGGAGGCGGGCCTTGAAAAACTGTTTTTT.

This clonotype was recorded many times. The rearrangement joins TRBV23-1 to TRBJ2-1; 12 nucleotides align to TRBD2. TRBV23-1 is identified as an open reading frame with a role that is uncertain. The CDR3 runs to 20 residues. Trimming took 0 bases from V and 4 from J; bases not matched to a gene: 13. The CDR3 loop is CASSQSSGNPTSGRYNEQFF. In DNA, the CDR3 is TGCGCCAGCAGTCAATCTTCGGGCAACCCGACTAGCGGGAGATACAATGAGCAGTTCTTC.